What follows are 5 T cell receptor beta chains derived from one specimen sequenced in a study of breast tumors, draining lymph nodes, adjacent tissues. The lymph nodes were axillary draining lymph nodes from breast cancer patients. One entry per CDR3 protein, called by TCRdb with MiXCR from the multiplex PCR reads. The sample includes about 220,000 distinct CDR3 sequences, 34% of them seen just once. The sequenced material came from axillary lymph node tissue. The receptors derive from a female donor with breast cancer. Some clones in this sample may be carry-over from other donors' samples.

This clonotype was recorded many times. The chain joins TRBV14 to TRBJ1-4; 8 bases match TRBD1. Germline CDR1 reads SGHDN; CDR2 reads FVKESK. The CDR3 length is 13 residues. After removal of 5 bases from V and 8 bases from J, the junction contained 4 bases not matched to a gene. CDR3 DNA sequence: TGTGCCAGCAGCTTCGACAGGGGAGAAAAACTGTTTTTT. It translates to CASSFDRGEKLFF.

The V gene is TRBV6-1, the J gene TRBJ2-3, with 9 bases fitting TRBD2. The V segment lost 6 bases and the J segment 0 bases; nucleotides outside the gene matches: 7. Germline values: CDR1 MNHNS, CDR2 SASEGT. This CDR3 contains 16 residues. This CDR3 is CASRTGLAASTDTQYF. Here the CDR3 DNA reads TGTGCCAGCAGAACGGGACTAGCAGCTAGCACAGATACGCAGTATTTT.

The chain carries TRBV6-1 and TRBJ2-7; 9 bases line up with TRBD1. The CDR3 totals 16 residues. The germline V gene has CDR1 MNHNS and CDR2 SASEGT. J gave up 1 base and V 5 bases, and 9 bases lay outside the gene matches. Here the CDR3 DNA reads TGTGCCAGCAGTTCCGAACAGGGGGCTGTATCCTACGAGCAGTACTTC. Translating it yields CASSSEQGAVSYEQYF.

The sample holds many counts of this clonotype. V is TRBV20-1 and J is TRBJ1-2; 8 nucleotides agree with TRBD1. There are 14 residues in the CDR3. CDR1 is DFQATT, CDR2 SNEGSKA, per germline (reference sequence). Unmatched junction bases numbered 5, after V lost 1 base and J lost 4 bases. CDR3 residues: CSARGDRGGYGYTF. In DNA, the CDR3 is TGCAGTGCTAGAGGAGACAGGGGTGGCTATGGCTACACCTTC.

This clonotype has ten or more counts. The rearrangement links TRBV9 to TRBJ2-2; TRBD1 agrees at 10 bases. CDR1 is SGDLS, CDR2 YYNGEE, per germline. V gave up 3 bases and J gave up 2 bases; unmatched junction bases: 10. The CDR3 has 18 residues. Here the CDR3 DNA reads TGTGCCAGCAGCGGACTTGGACAGGGGGGTTTTAACACCGGGGAGCTGTTTTTT. Encoded protein: CASSGLGQGGFNTGELFF.